This T cell receptor (beta chain) is from a study of cytomegalovirus exposure and HLA in healthy donors. Study at large: The study placed about four fifths of its approximately 360 genotyped donors in the Caucasian-associated ancestry cluster. General study results and limits: By HLA locus, TCR association rates varied in a later analysis, with DRB1 showing the most and HLA-C the fewest. Roughly uniform depth of sequencing across donors was assumed in presence/absence analyses. In vitro experiments confirmed that three CMV-associated chains were specific for CMV antigens.

Use of 60 Vbeta and 13 Jbeta primers characterized the PCR. TCRdb's copy holds only in-frame clones and misses some; the assay was immunoSEQ multiplex PCR. In all, the sample yields 45,000 to 60,000 clones. Concerning this clone: Its antigen is not identified.

The CDR3 loop spans 14 amino acids. V was trimmed by 7 bases and J by 7 bases, leaving 17 bases between them. In germline, CDR1 is MNHEY, CDR2 SVGAGI. The chain links TRBV6-5 to TRBJ1-5, with a possible D match to TRBD1 (5 bases). What was sequenced was PBMCs. The TCR comes from a woman aged 40 to 50 in good health and CMV-seronegative. CDR3 nucleotides: TGTGCCAGCAAGGGGAGCGGGGACCGGCAGCCCCAGCATTTT. It specifies CASKGSGDRQPQHF.